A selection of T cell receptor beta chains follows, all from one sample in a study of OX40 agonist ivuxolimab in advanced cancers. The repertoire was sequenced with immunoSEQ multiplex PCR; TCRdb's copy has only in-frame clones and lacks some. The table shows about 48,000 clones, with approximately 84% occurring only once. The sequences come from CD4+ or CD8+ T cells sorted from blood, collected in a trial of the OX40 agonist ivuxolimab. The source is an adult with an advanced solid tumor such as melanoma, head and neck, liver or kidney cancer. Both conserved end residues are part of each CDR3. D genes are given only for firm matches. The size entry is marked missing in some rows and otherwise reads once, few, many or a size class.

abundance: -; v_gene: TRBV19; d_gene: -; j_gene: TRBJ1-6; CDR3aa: CASSKANSPLHF; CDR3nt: TGTGCCAGTAGTAAAGCGAATTCACCCCTCCACTTT
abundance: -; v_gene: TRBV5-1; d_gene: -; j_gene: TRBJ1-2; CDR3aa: CASSGQVGYGYTF; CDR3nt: TGCGCCAGCAGCGGGCAGGTCGGCTATGGCTACACCTTC
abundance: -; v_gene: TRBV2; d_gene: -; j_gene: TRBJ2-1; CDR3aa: CASSDDYLYNEQFF; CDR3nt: TGTGCCAGCAGTGACGACTATCTCTACAATGAGCAGTTCTTC
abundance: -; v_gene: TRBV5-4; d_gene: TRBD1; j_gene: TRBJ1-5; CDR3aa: CASSLAPGGNQPQHF; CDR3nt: TGTGCCAGCAGCTTGGCGCCAGGGGGGAATCAGCCCCAGCATTTT
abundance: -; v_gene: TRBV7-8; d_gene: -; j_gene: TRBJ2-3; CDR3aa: CASSLGGTDTQYF; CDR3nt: TGTGCCAGCAGCTTGGGGGGCACAGATACGCAGTATTTT
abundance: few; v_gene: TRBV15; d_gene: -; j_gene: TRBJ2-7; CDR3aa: CATSNQGFEQYF; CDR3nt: TGTGCCACCAGCAATCAGGGTTTCGAGCAGTACTTC
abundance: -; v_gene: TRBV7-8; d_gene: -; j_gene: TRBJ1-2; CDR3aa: CASSLVGDGYTF; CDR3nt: TGTGCCAGCAGCTTAGTAGGGGATGGCTACACCTTC
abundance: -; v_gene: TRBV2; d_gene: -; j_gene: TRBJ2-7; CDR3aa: CASSESRDSYEQYF; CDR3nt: TGTGCCAGCAGTGAAAGCCGGGATTCCTACGAGCAGTACTTC
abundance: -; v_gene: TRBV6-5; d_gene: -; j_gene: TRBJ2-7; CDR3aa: CASWTDYEQYF; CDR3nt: TGTGCCAGCTGGACAGACTACGAGCAGTACTTC
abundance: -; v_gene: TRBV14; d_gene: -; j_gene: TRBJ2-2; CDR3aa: CASSQLTGGNTGELFF; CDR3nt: TGTGCCAGCAGCCAACTTACAGGTGGGAACACCGGGGAGCTGTTTTTT
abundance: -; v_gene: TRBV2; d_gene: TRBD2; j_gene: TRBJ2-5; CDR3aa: CASRGTSGAQETQYF; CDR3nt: TGTGCCAGCAGGGGGACTAGCGGGGCCCAAGAGACCCAGTACTTC
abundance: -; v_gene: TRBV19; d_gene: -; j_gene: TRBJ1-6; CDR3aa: CATHRSGASHLNSPLHF; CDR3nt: TGTGCCACTCACCGCTCCGGGGCCTCGCACCTAAATTCACCCCTCCACTTT
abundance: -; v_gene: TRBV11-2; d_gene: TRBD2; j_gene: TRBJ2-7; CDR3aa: CASSLMSGKGGEQYF; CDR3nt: TGTGCCAGCAGCTTAATGAGCGGGAAAGGAGGGGAGCAGTACTTC
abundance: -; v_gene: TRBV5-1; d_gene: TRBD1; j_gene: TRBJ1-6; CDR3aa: CASSPSGQGDSPLHF; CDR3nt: TGCGCCAGCAGCCCTTCTGGACAGGGGGATTCACCCCTCCACTTT
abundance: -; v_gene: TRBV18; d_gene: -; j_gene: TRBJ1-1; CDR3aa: CASSPDPGLNTEAFF; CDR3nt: TGTGCCAGCTCACCAGACCCAGGGCTGAACACTGAAGCTTTCTTT
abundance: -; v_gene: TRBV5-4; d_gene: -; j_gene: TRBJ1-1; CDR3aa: CASREGFGEAFF; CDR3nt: TGTGCCAGCAGGGAAGGTTTCGGGGAAGCTTTCTTT
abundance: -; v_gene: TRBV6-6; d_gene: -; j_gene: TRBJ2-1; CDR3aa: CASSYSRVYNEQFF; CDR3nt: TGTGCCAGCAGTTACTCGAGGGTCTACAATGAGCAGTTCTTC
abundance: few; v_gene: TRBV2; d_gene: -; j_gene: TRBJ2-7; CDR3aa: CASQSRGSYDSYEQYF; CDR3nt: TGTGCCAGCCAGTCCAGGGGTTCGTATGACTCCTACGAGCAGTACTTC
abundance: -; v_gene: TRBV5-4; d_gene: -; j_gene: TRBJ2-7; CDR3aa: CASSSDSHYEQYF; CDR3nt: TGTGCCAGCAGCTCGGACAGCCACTACGAGCAGTACTTC
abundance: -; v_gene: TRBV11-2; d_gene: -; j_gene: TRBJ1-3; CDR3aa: CASSPRDTIYF; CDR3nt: TGTGCCAGCAGCCCCAGGGACACCATATATTTT
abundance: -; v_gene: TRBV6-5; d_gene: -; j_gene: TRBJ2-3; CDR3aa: CASNPSPTDTQYF; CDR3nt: TGTGCCAGCAACCCTTCACCCACAGATACGCAGTATTTT
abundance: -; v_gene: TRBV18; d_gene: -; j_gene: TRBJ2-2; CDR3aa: CASSLDSYTGELFF; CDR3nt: TGTGCCAGCTCACTGGACAGCTACACCGGGGAGCTGTTTTTT
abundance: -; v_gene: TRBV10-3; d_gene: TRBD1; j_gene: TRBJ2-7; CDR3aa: CAISEFMTGGGYEQYF; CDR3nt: TGTGCCATCAGTGAGTTTATGACAGGGGGCGGCTACGAGCAGTACTTC
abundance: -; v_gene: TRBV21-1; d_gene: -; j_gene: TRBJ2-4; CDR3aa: CASSCRDRVTAKNIQYF; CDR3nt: TGTGCCAGCAGCTGCCGGGACAGGGTAACAGCCAAAAACATTCAGTACTTC
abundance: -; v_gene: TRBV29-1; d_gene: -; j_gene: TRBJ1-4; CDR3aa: CSVGGGNEKLFF; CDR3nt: TGCAGCGTTGGAGGGGGTAATGAAAAACTGTTTTTT
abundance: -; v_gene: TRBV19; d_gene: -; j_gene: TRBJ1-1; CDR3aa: CASTYTPNTEAFF; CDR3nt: TGTGCCAGTACTTATACCCCAAACACTGAAGCTTTCTTT
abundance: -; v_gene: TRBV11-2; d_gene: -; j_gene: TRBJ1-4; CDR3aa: CASSPLGSTNEKLFF; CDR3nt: TGTGCCAGCAGCCCTCTCGGGTCAACTAATGAAAAACTGTTTTTT
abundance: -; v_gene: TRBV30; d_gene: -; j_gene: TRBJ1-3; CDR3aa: CAWRWGAGNTIYF; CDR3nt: TGTGCCTGGAGATGGGGGGCTGGAAACACCATATATTTT
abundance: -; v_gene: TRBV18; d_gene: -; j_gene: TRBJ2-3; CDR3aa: CASSPGQDTQYF; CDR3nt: TGTGCCAGCTCACCAGGACAAGATACGCAGTATTTT
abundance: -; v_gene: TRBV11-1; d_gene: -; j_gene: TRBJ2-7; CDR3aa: CASSLPRGYGVSYEQYF; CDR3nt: TGTGCCAGCAGCCTACCGCGGGGATACGGGGTCTCCTACGAGCAGTACTTC
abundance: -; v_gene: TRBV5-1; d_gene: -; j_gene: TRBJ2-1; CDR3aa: CASSLDGQSFYNEQFF; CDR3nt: TGCGCCAGCAGCTTGGATGGACAGTCGTTTTACAATGAGCAGTTCTTC
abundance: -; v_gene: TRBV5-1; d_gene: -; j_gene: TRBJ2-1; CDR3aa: CASSLEGSSYNEQFF; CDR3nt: TGCGCCAGCAGCTTGGAAGGGAGCTCCTACAATGAGCAGTTCTTC
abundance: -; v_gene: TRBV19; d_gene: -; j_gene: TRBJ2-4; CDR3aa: CASSNGGPAKNIQYF; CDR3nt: TGTGCCAGTAGTAACGGGGGTCCAGCCAAAAACATTCAGTACTTC
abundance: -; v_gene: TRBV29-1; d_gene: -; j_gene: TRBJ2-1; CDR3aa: CSVEDRSPSSYNEQFF; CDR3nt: TGCAGCGTTGAAGATCGCAGCCCGAGCTCCTACAATGAGCAGTTCTTC
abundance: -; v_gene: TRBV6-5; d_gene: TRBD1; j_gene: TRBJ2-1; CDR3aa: CASSPDRGAYNEQFF; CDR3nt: TGTGCCAGCAGTCCCGACAGGGGCGCCTACAATGAGCAGTTCTTC
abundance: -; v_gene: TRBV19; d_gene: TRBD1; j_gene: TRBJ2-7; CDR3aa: CASSGQGIYEQYF; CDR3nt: TGTGCCAGTAGCGGACAGGGGATTTACGAGCAGTACTTC
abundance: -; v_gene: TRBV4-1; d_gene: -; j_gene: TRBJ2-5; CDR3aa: CASSQEGRGEETQYF; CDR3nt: TGCGCCAGCAGCCAAGAGGGTCGGGGAGAAGAGACCCAGTACTTC
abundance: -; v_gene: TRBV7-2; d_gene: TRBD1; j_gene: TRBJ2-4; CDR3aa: CASSLVGGWDIQYF; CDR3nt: TGTGCCAGCAGCTTAGTAGGGGGCTGGGACATTCAGTACTTC
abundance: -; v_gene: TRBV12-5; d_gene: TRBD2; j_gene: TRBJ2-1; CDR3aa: CASGLSGGAREQFF; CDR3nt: TGTGCTAGTGGTCTAAGCGGGGGGGCGCGGGAGCAGTTCTTC
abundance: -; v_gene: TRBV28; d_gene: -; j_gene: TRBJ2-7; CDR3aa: CASSKAGTNYEQYF; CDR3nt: TGTGCCAGCAGTAAAGCCGGGACAAACTACGAGCAGTACTTC
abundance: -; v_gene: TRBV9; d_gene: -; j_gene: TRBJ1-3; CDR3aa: CASSVEAHGSGRAGGNTIYF; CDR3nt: TGTGCCAGCAGCGTAGAGGCCCACGGCAGTGGCAGGGCGGGCGGAAACACCATATATTTT